This is a list of T cell receptor beta chains from one sample in a study of regulatory T cells in long-lasting Graves disease. TCRdb ran MiXCR on the multiplex PCR reads and lists one entry per CDR3 protein. Of 350,000 to 550,000 distinct CDR3 sequences listed, under 15% were seen once; the top ten hold about a sixth. The sample also formed part of further work on T cells in Graves' hyperthyroidism and ophthalmopathy.

The source was peripheral blood mononuclear cells (PBMCs), collected at new diagnosis, from a patient treated with antithyroid drugs. Receptors originate from a young woman with Graves disease. Each CDR3 is given with its conserved first and last residue.

V gene	J gene	CDR3 protein
TRBV4-1	TRBJ2-1	CASSQEGGAYNEQFF
TRBV5-1	TRBJ2-1	CASSLRLAGLRFSYNEQFF
TRBV7-2	TRBJ2-2	CASSLGPLRERFGELFF
TRBV10-1	TRBJ1-5	CASSEFLGQGSNQPQHF
TRBV20-1	TRBJ2-3	CSARSREGRTDTQYF
TRBV5-1	TRBJ2-1	CASSFLTGGPSEQFF
TRBV10-3	TRBJ2-2	CAIRDNANTGELFF
TRBV7-3	TRBJ2-5	CASSLGGTRGSETQYF
TRBV7-8	TRBJ2-1	CASTPEVREQFF
TRBV29-1	TRBJ2-7	CSGSSRSGAAYEQYF
TRBV3-1	TRBJ1-6	CASTVANNSPLHF
TRBV7-9	TRBJ1-1	CASSLGGGRGPEAFF
TRBV20-1	TRBJ1-5	CSASRQNNLNQPQHF
TRBV14	TRBJ2-7	CASSQDGLAGGYEQYF
TRBV4-2	TRBJ1-5	CASSQGITGEQPQHF
TRBV11-2	TRBJ2-7	CASSLAAGVEQYF
TRBV5-5	TRBJ2-5	CASSSTTWETQYF
TRBV4-1	TRBJ1-5	CASSQDWDSPRWPQHF
TRBV11-2	TRBJ2-1	CASTTSSGRQHNEQFF
TRBV18	TRBJ2-2	CASSPYSTATGELFF
TRBV3-1	TRBJ1-2	CASSQVAGGLGGYTF
TRBV20-1	TRBJ2-3	CSVPGKDRGRTDTQYF
TRBV7-9	TRBJ2-5	CASSLIASETQYF
TRBV9	TRBJ2-1	CASSVERGPTYNEQFF
TRBV5-1	TRBJ1-1	CASSPRTGGRAEAFF
TRBV12-3/TRBV12-4	TRBJ1-1	CASRDRETEAFF
TRBV2	TRBJ1-2	CASSTGTIDGYTF
TRBV5-1	TRBJ1-1	CASSTTGPTEAFF
TRBV28	TRBJ2-7	CASSPGLGLAGVGRSEQYF
TRBV18	TRBJ2-1	CASSRAGLAGYNEQFF
TRBV20-1	TRBJ2-6	CSTTPGLAKGGAANVLTF
TRBV15	TRBJ1-5	CATSTPTDNQPQHF
TRBV24-1	TRBJ2-3	CATSDRVVGLAGGRDTQYF
TRBV24-1	TRBJ2-4	CATSDPRDRDGNIQYF
TRBV6-5	TRBJ1-1	CASSYTDRGPAEAFF
TRBV6-2/TRBV6-3	TRBJ2-7	CASSYSIRPDEQYF
TRBV6-1	TRBJ1-5	CASRAGVGNQPQHF
TRBV4-1	TRBJ1-5	CASSQESRVPNQPQHF
TRBV4-2	TRBJ1-1	CASSQDKGQVSTEAFF
TRBV4-1	TRBJ2-1	CASSQVLAGGLGNNEQFF
TRBV20-1	TRBJ2-1	CSARAEGFSGEQFF
TRBV20-1	TRBJ2-3	CSAPGLPATDTQYF
TRBV7-2	TRBJ1-2	CASSLVSTDYGYTF
TRBV6-5	TRBJ2-7	CASSYSMADPPYEQYF
TRBV10-1	TRBJ2-3	CASSEAGRADTQYF
TRBV11-2	TRBJ2-7	CASSSPFSGTSGSNYEQYF